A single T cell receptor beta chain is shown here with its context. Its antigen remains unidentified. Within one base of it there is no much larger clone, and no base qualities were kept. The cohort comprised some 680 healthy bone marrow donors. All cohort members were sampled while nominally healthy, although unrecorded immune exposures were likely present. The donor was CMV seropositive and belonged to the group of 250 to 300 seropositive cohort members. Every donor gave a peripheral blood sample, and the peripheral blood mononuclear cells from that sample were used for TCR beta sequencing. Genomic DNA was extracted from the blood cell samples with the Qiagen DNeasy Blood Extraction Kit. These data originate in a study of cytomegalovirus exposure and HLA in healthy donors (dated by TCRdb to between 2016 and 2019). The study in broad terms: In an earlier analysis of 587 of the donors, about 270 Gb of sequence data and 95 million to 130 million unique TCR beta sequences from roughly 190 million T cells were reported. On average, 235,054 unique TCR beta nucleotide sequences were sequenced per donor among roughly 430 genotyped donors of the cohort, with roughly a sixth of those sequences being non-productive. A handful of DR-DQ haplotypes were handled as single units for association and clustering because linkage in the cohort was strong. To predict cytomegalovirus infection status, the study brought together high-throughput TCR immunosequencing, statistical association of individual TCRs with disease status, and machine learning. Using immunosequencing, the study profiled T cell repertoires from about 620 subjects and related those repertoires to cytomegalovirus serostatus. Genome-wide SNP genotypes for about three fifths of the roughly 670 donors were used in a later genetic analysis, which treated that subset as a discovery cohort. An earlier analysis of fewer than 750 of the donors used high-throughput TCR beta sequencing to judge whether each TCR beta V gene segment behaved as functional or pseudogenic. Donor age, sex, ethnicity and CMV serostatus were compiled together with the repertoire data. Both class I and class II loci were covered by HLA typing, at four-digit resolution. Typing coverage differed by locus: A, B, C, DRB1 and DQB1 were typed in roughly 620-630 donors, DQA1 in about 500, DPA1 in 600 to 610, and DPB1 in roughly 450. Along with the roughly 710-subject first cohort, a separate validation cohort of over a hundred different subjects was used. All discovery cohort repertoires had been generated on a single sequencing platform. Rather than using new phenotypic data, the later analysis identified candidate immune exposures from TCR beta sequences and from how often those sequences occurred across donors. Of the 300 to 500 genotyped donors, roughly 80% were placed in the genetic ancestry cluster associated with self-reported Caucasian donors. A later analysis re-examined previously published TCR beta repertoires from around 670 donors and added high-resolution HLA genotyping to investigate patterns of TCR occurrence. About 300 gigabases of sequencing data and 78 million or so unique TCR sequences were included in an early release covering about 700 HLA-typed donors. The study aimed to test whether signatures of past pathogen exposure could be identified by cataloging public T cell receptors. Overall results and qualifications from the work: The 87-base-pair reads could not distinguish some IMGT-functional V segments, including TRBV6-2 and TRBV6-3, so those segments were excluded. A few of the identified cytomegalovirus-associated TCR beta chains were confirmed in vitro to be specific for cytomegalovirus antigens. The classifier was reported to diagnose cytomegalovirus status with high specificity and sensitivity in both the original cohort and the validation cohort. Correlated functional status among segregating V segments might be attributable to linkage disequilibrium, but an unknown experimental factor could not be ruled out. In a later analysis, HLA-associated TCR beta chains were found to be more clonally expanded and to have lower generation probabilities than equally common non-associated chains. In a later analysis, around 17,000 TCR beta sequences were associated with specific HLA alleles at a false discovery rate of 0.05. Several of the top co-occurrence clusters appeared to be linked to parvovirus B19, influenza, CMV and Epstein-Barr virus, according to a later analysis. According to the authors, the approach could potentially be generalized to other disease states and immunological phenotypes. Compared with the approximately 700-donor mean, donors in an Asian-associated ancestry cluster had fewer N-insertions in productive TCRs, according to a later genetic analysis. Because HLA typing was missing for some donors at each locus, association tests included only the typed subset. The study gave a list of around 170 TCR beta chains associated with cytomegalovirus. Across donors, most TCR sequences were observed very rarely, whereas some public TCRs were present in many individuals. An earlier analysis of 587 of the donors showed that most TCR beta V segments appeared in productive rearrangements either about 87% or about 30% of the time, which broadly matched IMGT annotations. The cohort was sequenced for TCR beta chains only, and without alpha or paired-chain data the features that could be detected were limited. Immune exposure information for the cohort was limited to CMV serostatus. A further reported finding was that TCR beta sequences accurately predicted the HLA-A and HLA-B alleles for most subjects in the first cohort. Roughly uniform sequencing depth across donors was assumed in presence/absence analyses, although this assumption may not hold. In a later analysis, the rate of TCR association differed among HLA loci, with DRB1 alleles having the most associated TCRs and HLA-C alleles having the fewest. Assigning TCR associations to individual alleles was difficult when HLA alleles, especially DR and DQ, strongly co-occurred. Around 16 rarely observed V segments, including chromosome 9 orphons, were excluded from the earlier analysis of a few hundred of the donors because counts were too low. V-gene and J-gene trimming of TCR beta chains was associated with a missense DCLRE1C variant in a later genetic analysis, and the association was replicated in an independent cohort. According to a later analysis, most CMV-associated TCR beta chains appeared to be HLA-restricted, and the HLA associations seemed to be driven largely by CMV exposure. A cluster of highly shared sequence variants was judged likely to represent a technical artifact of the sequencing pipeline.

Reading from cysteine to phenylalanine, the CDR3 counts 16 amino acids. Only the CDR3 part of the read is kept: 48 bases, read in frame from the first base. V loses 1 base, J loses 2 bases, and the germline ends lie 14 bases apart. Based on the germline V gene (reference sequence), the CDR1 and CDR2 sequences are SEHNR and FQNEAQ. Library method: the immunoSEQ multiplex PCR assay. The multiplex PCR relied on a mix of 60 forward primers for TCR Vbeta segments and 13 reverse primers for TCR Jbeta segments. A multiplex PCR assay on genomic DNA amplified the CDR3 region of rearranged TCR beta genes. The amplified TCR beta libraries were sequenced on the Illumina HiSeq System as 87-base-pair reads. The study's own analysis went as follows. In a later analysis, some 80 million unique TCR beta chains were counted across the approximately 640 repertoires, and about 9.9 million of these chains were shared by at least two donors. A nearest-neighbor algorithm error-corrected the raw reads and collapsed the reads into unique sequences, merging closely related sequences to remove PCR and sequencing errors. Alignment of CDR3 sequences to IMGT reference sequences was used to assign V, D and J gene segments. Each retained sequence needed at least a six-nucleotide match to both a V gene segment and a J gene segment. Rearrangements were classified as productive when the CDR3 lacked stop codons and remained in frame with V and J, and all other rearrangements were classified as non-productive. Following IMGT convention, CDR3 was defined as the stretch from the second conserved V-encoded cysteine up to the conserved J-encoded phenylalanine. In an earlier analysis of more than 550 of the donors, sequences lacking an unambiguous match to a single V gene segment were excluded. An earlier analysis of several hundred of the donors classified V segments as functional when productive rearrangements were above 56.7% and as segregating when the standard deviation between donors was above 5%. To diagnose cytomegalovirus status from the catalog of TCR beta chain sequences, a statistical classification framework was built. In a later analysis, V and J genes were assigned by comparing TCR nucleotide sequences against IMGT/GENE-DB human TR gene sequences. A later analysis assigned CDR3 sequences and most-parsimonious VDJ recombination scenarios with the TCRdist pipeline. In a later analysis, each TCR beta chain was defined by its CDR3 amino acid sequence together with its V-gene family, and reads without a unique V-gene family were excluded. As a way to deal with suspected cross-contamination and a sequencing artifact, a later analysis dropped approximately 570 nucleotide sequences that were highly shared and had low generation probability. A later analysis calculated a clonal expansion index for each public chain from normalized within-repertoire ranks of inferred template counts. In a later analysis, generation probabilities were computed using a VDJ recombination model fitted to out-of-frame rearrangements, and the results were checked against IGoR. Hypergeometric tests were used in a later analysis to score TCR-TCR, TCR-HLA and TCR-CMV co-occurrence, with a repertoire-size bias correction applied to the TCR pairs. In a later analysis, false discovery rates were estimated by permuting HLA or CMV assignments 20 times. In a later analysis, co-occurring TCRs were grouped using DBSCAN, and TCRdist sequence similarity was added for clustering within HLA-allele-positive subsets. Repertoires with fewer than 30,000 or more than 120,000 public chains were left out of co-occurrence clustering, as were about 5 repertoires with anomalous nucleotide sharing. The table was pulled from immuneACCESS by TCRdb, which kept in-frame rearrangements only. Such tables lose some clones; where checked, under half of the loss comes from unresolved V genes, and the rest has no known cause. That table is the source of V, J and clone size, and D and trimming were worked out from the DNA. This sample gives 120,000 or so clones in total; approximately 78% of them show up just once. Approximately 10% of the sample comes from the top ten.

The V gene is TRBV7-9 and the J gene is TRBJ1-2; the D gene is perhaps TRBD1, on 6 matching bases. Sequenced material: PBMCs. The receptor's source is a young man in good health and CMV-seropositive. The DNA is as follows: TGTGCCAGCAGCTTAGGGTGGGGCAGGGGCAACTATGGCTACACCTTC. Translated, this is CASSLGWGRGNYGYTF.